These 30 T cell receptor beta chains were sequenced from one sample in a study of Ad26.COV2.S vaccination and SARS-CoV-2 variants. The treatment: 15 to 20 received Ad26.COV2.S at low or high dose, single or two shots; about 5 received placebo; per-sample allocation not given. Day 63 after the first vaccine or placebo injection was the time point for sampling. Only in-frame clones appear in the TCRdb table, and some are missing; sequencing was by immunoSEQ multiplex PCR. The data show roughly 510,000 clones, around 88% seen once. This specimen consisted of peripheral blood, obtained in a trial of Ad26.COV2.S vaccine versus placebo. The source is a person between 18 and 60 years old who received the Ad26.COV2.S COVID-19 vaccine or a placebo.

This clone was observed a single time. This sequence joins TRBV5-4 and TRBJ1-1, with TRBD1 as a possible D gene (6 bases). The germline V and J ends were trimmed by 1 base and 6 bases, with 13 bases remaining between them. The germline gives CDR1 SGHNT, CDR2 YYREEE (reference sequence). CDR3 length equals 14 residues. The CDR3 protein is CASSLRGENPEAFF. CDR3 nucleotides: TGTGCCAGCAGCTTGAGGGGGGAGAATCCTGAAGCTTTCTTT.

The V call is TRBV3-1 (or the pseudogene TRBV3-2), the J call TRBJ1-4, with 8 bases identical to TRBD1. The length of the CDR3 is 14 residues. The junction had 3 bases not matched to a gene; V was cut back by 2 bases and J by 7 bases. Per germline, CDR1 LGHDT and CDR2 YNNKEL (reference sequence). Here the CDR3 reads CASSQRQGTEKLFF. As DNA, the CDR3 is TGTGCCAGCAGCCAACGACAGGGGACTGAAAAACTGTTTTTT.

The genes are TRBV5-5 and TRBJ1-1; no clear D. From germline, CDR1 is SGHKS and CDR2 YYEKEE (reference sequence). The CDR3 is 14 amino acids. Trimming removed 4 bases from V and 0 bases from J, with 10 bases in between. This CDR3 is CASSVQALNTEAFF. The CDR3 DNA sequence: TGTGCCAGCAGCGTGCAGGCTCTGAACACTGAAGCTTTCTTT.

The genes are TRBV6-4 and TRBJ2-5; tentative D call: TRBD1 (6 bases). This CDR3 is 13 amino acids long. The ends were cut back, 8 bases at V and 4 bases at J, with 14 bases in the middle. The germline V gene has CDR1 MRHNA and CDR2 SNTAGT. Written as DNA, the CDR3 is TGTGCCAGCGCGCAGGGGTTCGGAGAGACCCAGTACTTC. Its protein product is CASAQGFGETQYF.

The rearrangement links TRBV3-1 (or the pseudogene TRBV3-2) to TRBJ1-1; D gene unclear. The CDR3 is 13 amino acids. The V gene's germline CDR1 is LGHDT and CDR2 YNNKEL (reference sequence). V was cut by 5 bases and J by 1 base, with 8 bases left in between. The CDR3 loop reads CASSSRGNTEAFF. The CDR3 DNA sequence: TGTGCCAGCAGCTCCCGGGGGAACACTGAAGCTTTCTTT.

The J gene is TRBJ1-3, the V gene TRBV19; D uncertain. Germline assignment: CDR1 LNHDA and CDR2 SQIVND (reference sequence). There are 15 residues in the CDR3. V was cut by 5 bases and J by 2 bases, with 13 bases left in between. In nucleotides, the CDR3 is TGTGCCAGTAGTCATCAGAAATATGCTGGAAACACCATATATTTT. This codes for CASSHQKYAGNTIYF.

This clone was detected only a few times. V is TRBV28 and J is TRBJ1-6; no clear D. This CDR3 is built from 16 residues. Germline-derived CDR1 and CDR2 are MDHEN and SYDVKM. The V and J ends lost 4 bases and 0 bases respectively, with 10 bases between them. This chain's CDR3 is CASSYIQSSYNSPLHF. CDR3 sequence (DNA): TGTGCCAGCAGTTATATACAGAGCTCCTATAATTCACCCCTCCACTTT.

This chain joins TRBV30 and TRBJ2-2; 8 nucleotides align to TRBD1. CDR1 is GTSNPN and CDR2 is SVGIG in the germline V gene (reference sequence). This CDR3 region has 13 residues. Trimming removed 8 bases from V and 6 bases from J; junction bases left unmatched: 8. The CDR3 DNA sequence: TGTGCCATAGGACAGGGAAAAGCCGGGGAGCTGTTTTTT. Amino acid sequence: CAIGQGKAGELFF.

This clone was detected only once. Written as DNA, the CDR3 is TGTGCCAGCAGTCCGGGACAGCTCTCTGGAAACACCATATATTTT. Encoded protein: CASSPGQLSGNTIYF. V gene TRBV28 combines with J gene TRBJ1-3; 7 bases fit TRBD1. The germline V gene has CDR1 MDHEN and CDR2 SYDVKM. This CDR3 is 15 amino acids long. V lost 5 bases to trimming and J lost 0 bases; unmatched junction nucleotides: 4.

The chain has TRBV27 and TRBJ2-2; the D call may be TRBD1 or TRBD2 (6 bases each). This CDR3 has 16 amino acids. Trimming pared 6 bases from V and 5 bases from J, leaving 19 bases between. CDR1 MNHEY and CDR2 SMNVEV come from the germline V gene (reference sequence). CDR3 DNA sequence: TGTGCCAGCAGCTCCACCGGTCTAGGGGGGACCGGGGAGCTGTTTTTT. Translating gives CASSSTGLGGTGELFF.

The chain carries TRBV18 and TRBJ1-4, with D hard to call. The CDR3 totals 14 residues. Trimming took 3 bases from V and 8 from J, leaving 13 bases between them. CDR1 and CDR2 (germline): KGHSH, LQKENI. The CDR3 loop is CASSPWRDGEKLFF. DNA of the CDR3: TGTGCCAGCTCACCGTGGAGAGATGGAGAAAAACTGTTTTTT. The full variable domain, completed using reference TRBV18 and TRBJ1-4, is NAGVMQNPRHLVRRRGQEARLRCSPMKGHSHVYWYRQLPEEGLKFMVYLQKENIIDESGMPKERFSAEFPKEGPSILRIQQVVRGDSAAYFCASSPWRDGEKLFFGSGTQLSVL.

DNA for the CDR3: TGTGCCTGGAGAATGGGAGCCGGGGAGCTGTTTTTT. This translates into CAWRMGAGELFF. V gene TRBV30 combines with J gene TRBJ2-2; tentatively, D is TRBD2 (5 bases). Germline CDR1 and CDR2: GTSNPN and SVGIG (reference sequence). With 3 bases removed from V and 6 bases from J, the gap between germline ends came to 8 bases. This CDR3 spans 12 amino acids.

The rearrangement joins TRBV7-9 to TRBJ1-4; weak D call: TRBD1 (6 bases). The CDR3 consists of 17 residues. The germline V gene has CDR1 SEHNR and CDR2 FQNEAQ (reference sequence). V lost 4 bases to trimming and J lost 0 bases, with 15 bases between them. The CDR3 spells CASSSGATGATNEKLFF. The CDR3 coding sequence is TGTGCCAGCAGCTCCGGGGCGACAGGCGCAACTAATGAAAAACTGTTTTTT.

This clone was observed many times. This chain links TRBV7-6 with TRBJ2-7; D may be TRBD2 (6 bases). The CDR3 has 14 amino acids. The V end was cut by 2 bases, the J end by 6 bases, with 14 bases between. The germline CDR1 and CDR2 sequences are SGHVS and FNYEAQ. The chain's CDR3 is CASSLMGGEGEQYF. DNA of the CDR3: TGTGCCAGCAGCTTAATGGGCGGGGAAGGCGAGCAGTACTTC.

This clone was recorded a few times. The rearrangement joins TRBV30 to TRBJ1-5, with D unclear. From germline, CDR1 is GTSNPN and CDR2 SVGIG (reference sequence). This CDR3 comprises 17 residues. V lost 1 base, J lost 2 bases, and 18 bases lay in between. CDR3 nucleotides: TGTGCCTGGAGTGCCGACGGGCCCCCCGGGGGCAATCAGCCCCAGCATTTT. It yields the protein CAWSADGPPGGNQPQHF.

This chain joins TRBV3-1 (or the pseudogene TRBV3-2) and TRBJ2-6; a weak D match, TRBD1 (6 bases). The CDR3 spans 19 residues. Per the germline V gene, CDR1 is LGHDT and CDR2 is YNNKEL (reference sequence). V was trimmed by 0 bases and J by 0 bases, leaving 15 bases between them. This chain's CDR3 is CASSQDGGRGFSGANVLTF. CDR3 coding DNA: TGTGCCAGCAGCCAAGATGGAGGCAGGGGTTTCTCTGGGGCCAACGTCCTGACTTTC.

This clone has more than one count but fewer than ten. The CDR3 spells CASSGSYGYTF. CDR3 DNA: TGTGCCAGTAGTGGCAGCTATGGCTACACCTTC. The chain links TRBV28 to TRBJ1-2; no firm D call. The CDR3 sequence is 11 residues long. Germline CDR1 and CDR2: MDHEN and SYDVKM. V shed 9 bases and J shed 4 bases, with 9 bases lying between them.

The J gene is TRBJ1-2, the V gene TRBV6-5; D is perhaps TRBD1 (6 bases). Trimming stripped 2 bases from V and 2 bases from J, with 12 bases between. CDR1 and CDR2 (germline): MNHEY, SVGAGI. The CDR3 is 15 amino acids. CDR3 sequence reads: CASSYDPTGNYGYTF. The DNA of the CDR3 is TGTGCCAGCAGTTACGATCCCACAGGGAACTATGGCTACACCTTC.

This chain links TRBV5-6 with TRBJ2-7; D call uncertain. The CDR3 has 12 residues. Germline loops: CDR1 SGHDT, CDR2 YYEEEE. V lost 4 bases and J 9 bases, leaving 14 bases between the germline ends. The CDR3 region has the DNA TGTGCCAGCAGCACCGGACCCCCTGTGCAGTACTTC. This translates into CASSTGPPVQYF.

This chain connects TRBV5-1 to TRBJ2-7; unclear D gene. This CDR3 is 15 amino acids long. Germline loops: CDR1 SGHRS, CDR2 YFSETQ. Trimming cost V 0 bases and J 3 bases, with 13 bases left between them. CDR3 residues: CASSLESESFYEQYF. The CDR3 DNA reads TGCGCCAGCAGCTTGGAGAGCGAGAGCTTCTACGAGCAGTACTTC.

Of note for this clone: One junction end disagrees with the germline gene, perhaps due to a read error. The chain uses TRBV3-1 (or the pseudogene TRBV3-2) and TRBJ2-1, with unresolved D. Germline loops: CDR1 LGHDT, CDR2 YNNKEL (reference sequence). CDR3 size: 15 residues. CDR3: CASSQVPRVENGQFF. The CDR3 DNA reads as TGTGCCAGCAGCCAAGTCCCTCGAGTGGAGAATGGGCAGTTCTTC.

In its sample, this clone was seen a few times. The chain is built from TRBV28 and TRBJ1-3; D not resolved. The V gene lost 3 bases and the J gene lost 2 bases, with 17 bases spanning the gap. Germline values: CDR1 MDHEN, CDR2 SYDVKM. The CDR3 covers 17 residues. The CDR3 region is CASSFRPQGLAGNTIYF. CDR3 sequence (DNA): TGTGCCAGCAGTTTCCGCCCCCAAGGCCTGGCTGGAAACACCATATATTTT.

The chain employs TRBV24-1 and TRBJ2-1; unclear D gene. This CDR3 spans 16 amino acids. The V end was cut by 4 bases, the J end by 7 bases, with 19 bases between. From germline, CDR1 is KGHDR and CDR2 SFDVKD. CDR3 protein: CATSDLAATGRNEQFF. CDR3 sequence (DNA): TGTGCCACCAGTGACCTGGCGGCTACGGGTCGGAATGAGCAGTTCTTC.

J is TRBJ1-2 and V is TRBV27; D is possibly TRBD1 (6 bases). V dropped 7 bases and J dropped 6 bases, with 18 bases sitting between them. This CDR3 is 14 amino acids long. Germline CDR1 and CDR2: MNHEY and SMNVEV (reference sequence). CDR3 in amino acids: CASKFALTGNGYTF. The CDR3 coding sequence is TGTGCCAGCAAGTTTGCCCTAACAGGGAATGGCTACACCTTC.

The rearrangement uses TRBV4-1 and TRBJ2-2; TRBD2 might be the D (5 bases). Germline values: CDR1 MGHRA, CDR2 YSYEKL. CDR3 length: 15 residues. Trimming took off 2 bases at V and 5 bases at J, with 12 bases between the two ends. The CDR3, as DNA: TGCGCCAGCAGCCAATATGGGAGTGGGACCGGGGAGCTGTTTTTT. The encoded protein is CASSQYGSGTGELFF.

CDR3 protein: CASSPAGLSRKWNTEAFF. The CDR3 DNA sequence: TGTGCCAGCAGCCCCGCCGGGTTAAGTCGGAAGTGGAACACTGAAGCTTTCTTT. The chain has TRBV7-9 and TRBJ1-1; no definite D call. The CDR3 contains 18 residues. Germline loops: CDR1 SEHNR, CDR2 FQNEAQ (reference sequence). The ends were cut back, 5 bases at V and 1 base at J, with 23 bases in the middle.

There are a few counts of this clone. The chain recombines TRBV5-1 with TRBJ2-2; D may be TRBD2 (6 bases). CDR1 and CDR2 (germline): SGHRS, YFSETQ. CDR3 length: 13 amino acids. The V end was cut by 7 bases, the J end by 4 bases, with 11 bases between. Here the CDR3 reads CASSNGGTGELFF. Written as DNA, the CDR3 is TGCGCCAGCTCCAACGGGGGCACCGGGGAGCTGTTTTTT. The full variable domain, completed using reference TRBV5-1 and TRBJ2-2, is KAGVTQTPRYLIKTRGQQVTLSCSPISGHRSVSWYQQTPGQGLQFLFEYFSETQRNKGNFPGRFSGRQFSNSRSEMNVSTLELGDSALYLCASSNGGTGELFFGEGSRLTVL.

The chain is built from TRBV4-2 and TRBJ2-2, with TRBD2 matching 8 bases. With V trimmed by 1 base and J by 8 bases, 6 bases remained unmatched. Germline CDR1 and CDR2: LGHNA and YNFKEQ. This CDR3 has 15 residues. The CDR3 loop reads CASSQGTSGYGELFF. The CDR3 DNA sequence: TGTGCCAGCAGCCAAGGTACTAGCGGATATGGGGAGCTGTTTTTT.

This clone has only one observation. The rearrangement links TRBV30 to TRBJ2-3, with TRBD2 matching 12 bases. Losses at the gene ends were 1 base for V and 4 bases for J; bases not matched to a gene: 9. The CDR3 contains 17 residues. Germline CDR1 reads GTSNPN; CDR2 reads SVGIG (reference sequence). CDR3: CAWSGRRTSGIPDTQYF. DNA for the CDR3: TGTGCCTGGAGTGGGAGGAGGACTAGCGGGATCCCAGATACGCAGTATTTT.

CDR3 protein: CASSVLAESSYNEQFF. The CDR3 DNA reads TGTGCCAGCAGCGTACTAGCTGAGAGCTCCTACAATGAGCAGTTCTTC. This sequence joins TRBV9 and TRBJ2-1; possible D gene TRBD2, 5 bases. V lost 1 base to trimming and J lost 0 bases, with 11 bases between them. This CDR3 comprises 16 residues. The germline gives CDR1 SGDLS, CDR2 YYNGEE.